A single count supports the clone carrying this TCR beta chain. Looked up from germline, CDR1 is MNHNS and CDR2 is SASEGT. The V gene end was trimmed by 5 bases and the J gene end by 5 bases; junction bases not matched to a gene: 7. This CDR3 has 15 amino acids. This sample was included in a study of tumor-infiltrating lymphocytes in primary liver carcinoma. TCR beta cDNA was prepared out of approximately 500 ng total RNA by means of a constant-region primer. Three nested multiplex PCR rounds of slightly modified ARM-PCR generated TCR beta libraries. It was with TRBV1-TRBV30 forward primers and a C-beta reverse primer that the first two PCR rounds were run, at 10 to 11 cycles each. TCRdb reprocessed the multiplex PCR reads via MiXCR and lists one record per CDR3 protein. This table has under 50,000 distinct CDR3 sequences, 71% appearing once. Starting material for RNA and DNA co-extraction consisted of about 20-32 mg of unsorted bulk tissue.

V gene TRBV6-1 combines with J gene TRBJ2-1; 9 bases match TRBD1. Specimen: liver tumor tissue from sampling region 5. Indicated subset: tumor region T5, tumor centre. This TCR was recovered from a man aged 35-49 years with primary liver carcinoma and hepatitis B virus infection. The DNA for the CDR3 is TGTGCCAGCAGTACTCGACAGGGGGGAAACAATGAGCAGTTCTTC. It specifies CASSTRQGGNNEQFF.